This TCR beta chain was profiled in a study of blood T cell repertoires in COVID-19. Study overall: Specimens from acute and convalescent COVID-19 originated in the United States, Italy and Spain. PBMCs, B-cell-depleted T cells, or T cells provided the cDNA or gDNA that made up the material.

Original processing methods: Reference gene primer amplification yielded estimated nucleated cell counts. Assay: immunoSEQ multiplex PCR; the TCRdb copy retains only in-frame clones and omits some. That table supplies the V and J calls and clone size; D and trimming were determined from the DNA. The table lists about 130,000 clones, roughly 80% of them singletons. V lost 6 bases, J lost 7 bases, and 19 bases lay in between. CDR1 is LNHDA, CDR2 SQIVND, per germline (reference sequence). The length of the CDR3 is 15 residues. The sequence was obtained from a woman older than 75 with acute or convalescent COVID-19. The sequencing input was peripheral blood. The rearrangement joins TRBV19 to TRBJ2-1; tentative D call: TRBD2 (6 bases). The CDR3 nucleotides read TGTGCCAGTAGCCTTATATTTGGGGAGGCGAATGAGCAGTTCTTC. It specifies CASSLIFGEANEQFF.